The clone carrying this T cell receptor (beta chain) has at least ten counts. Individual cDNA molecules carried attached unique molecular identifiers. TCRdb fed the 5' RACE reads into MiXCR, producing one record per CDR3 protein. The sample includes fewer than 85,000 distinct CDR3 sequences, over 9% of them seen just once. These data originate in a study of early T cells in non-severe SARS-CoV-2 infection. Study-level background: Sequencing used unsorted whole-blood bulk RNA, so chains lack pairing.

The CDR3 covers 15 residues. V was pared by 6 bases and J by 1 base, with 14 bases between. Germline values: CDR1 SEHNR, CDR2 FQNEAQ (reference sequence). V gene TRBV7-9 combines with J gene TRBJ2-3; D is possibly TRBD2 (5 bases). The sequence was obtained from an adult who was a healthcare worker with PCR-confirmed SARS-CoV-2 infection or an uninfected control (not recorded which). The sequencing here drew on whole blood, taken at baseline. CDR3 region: CASSRRRTGTDTQYF. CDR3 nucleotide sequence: TGTGCCAGCAGTCGTCGCCGGACTGGCACAGATACGCAGTATTTT. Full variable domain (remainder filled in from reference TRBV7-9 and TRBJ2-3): DTGVSQNPRHKITKRGQNVTFRCDPISEHNRLYWYRQTLGQGPEFLTYFQNEAQLEKSRLLSDRFSAERPKGSFSTLEIQRTEQGDSAMYLCASSRRRTGTDTQYFGPGTRLTVL.